Many counts were recorded for the clone carrying this T cell receptor beta chain. The J segment lost 0 bases and the V segment lost 0 bases, leaving 6 bases of the junction unmatched. The CDR3 runs to 18 residues. Looked up from germline, CDR1 is SGHRS and CDR2 is YFSETQ. The data were obtained in a study of molecular identifiers for immune sequencing clone quantification. One entry per CDR3 protein results from TCRdb running MiXCR on the PCR reads. The data hold 50,000 to 75,000 distinct CDR3 sequences, with around 19% observed a single time. The source material was naive CD8+ T cells from blood, with Jurkat cell RNA spiked in. Subset: FACS-sorted CD8+CD4-CCR7+CD45RA+ naive T cells. This clonotype originated in a human donor in good health. Some libraries in this study had Jurkat cell RNA spiked in. The rearrangement links TRBV5-1 to TRBJ2-3, with 11 bases that match TRBD2. The CDR3 DNA sequence: TGCGCCAGCAGCTTGGCTGGACTAGCGGGTTCTAGCACAGATACGCAGTATTTT. Protein product: CASSLAGLAGSSTDTQYF.